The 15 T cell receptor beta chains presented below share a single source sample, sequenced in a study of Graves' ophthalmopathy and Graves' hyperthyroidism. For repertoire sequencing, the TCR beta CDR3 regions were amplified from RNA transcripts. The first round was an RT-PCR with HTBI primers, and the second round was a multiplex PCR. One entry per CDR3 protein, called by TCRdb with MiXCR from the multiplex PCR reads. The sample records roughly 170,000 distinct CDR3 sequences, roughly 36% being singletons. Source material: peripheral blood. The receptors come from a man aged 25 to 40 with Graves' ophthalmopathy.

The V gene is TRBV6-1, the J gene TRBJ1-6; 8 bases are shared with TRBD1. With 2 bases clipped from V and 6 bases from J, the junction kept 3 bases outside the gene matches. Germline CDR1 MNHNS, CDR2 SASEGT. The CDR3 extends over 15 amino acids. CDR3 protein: CASSERDRSNSPLHF. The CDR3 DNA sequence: TGTGCCAGCAGTGAACGGGACAGGTCTAATTCACCCCTCCACTTT.

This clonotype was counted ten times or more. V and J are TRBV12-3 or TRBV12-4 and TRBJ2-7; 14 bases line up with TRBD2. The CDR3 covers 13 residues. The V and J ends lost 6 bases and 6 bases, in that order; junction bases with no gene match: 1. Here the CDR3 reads CASRGTSGSEQYF. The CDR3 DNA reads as TGTGCCAGCAGGGGGACTAGCGGGAGCGAGCAGTACTTC.

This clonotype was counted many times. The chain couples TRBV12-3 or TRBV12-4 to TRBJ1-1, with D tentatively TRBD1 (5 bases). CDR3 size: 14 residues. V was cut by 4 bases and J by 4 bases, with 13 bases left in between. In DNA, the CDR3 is TGTGCCAGCAGTTCCCAGACAGATACCACTGAAGCTTTCTTT. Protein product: CASSSQTDTTEAFF.

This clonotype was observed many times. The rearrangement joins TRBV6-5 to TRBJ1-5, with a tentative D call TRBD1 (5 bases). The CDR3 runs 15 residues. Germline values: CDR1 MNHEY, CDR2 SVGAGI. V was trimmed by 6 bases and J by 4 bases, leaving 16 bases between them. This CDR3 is CASSGVRGGNQPQHF. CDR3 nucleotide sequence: TGTGCCAGCAGCGGCGTGAGGGGCGGAAATCAGCCCCAGCATTTT.

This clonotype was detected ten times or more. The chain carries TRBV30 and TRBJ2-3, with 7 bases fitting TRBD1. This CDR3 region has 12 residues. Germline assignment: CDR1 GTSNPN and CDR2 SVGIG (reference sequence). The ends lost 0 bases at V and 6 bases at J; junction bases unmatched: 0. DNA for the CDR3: TGTGCCTGGAGTGTACAGGGGGATACGCAGTATTTT. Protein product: CAWSVQGDTQYF.

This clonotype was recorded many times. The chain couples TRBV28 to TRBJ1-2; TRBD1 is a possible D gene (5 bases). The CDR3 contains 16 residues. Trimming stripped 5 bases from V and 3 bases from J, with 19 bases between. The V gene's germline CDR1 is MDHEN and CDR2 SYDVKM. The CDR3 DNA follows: TGTGCCAGCAGTCCAATTAACTCCGGGACGGACTATGGCTACACCTTC. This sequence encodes CASSPINSGTDYGYTF.

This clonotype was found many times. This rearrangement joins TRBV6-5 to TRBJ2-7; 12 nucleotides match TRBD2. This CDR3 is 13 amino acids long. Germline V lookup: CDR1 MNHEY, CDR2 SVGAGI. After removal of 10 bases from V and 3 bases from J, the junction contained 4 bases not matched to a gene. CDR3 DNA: TGTGCCACCTCGGGACTAGCGGGCTACGAGCAGTACTTC. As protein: CATSGLAGYEQYF.

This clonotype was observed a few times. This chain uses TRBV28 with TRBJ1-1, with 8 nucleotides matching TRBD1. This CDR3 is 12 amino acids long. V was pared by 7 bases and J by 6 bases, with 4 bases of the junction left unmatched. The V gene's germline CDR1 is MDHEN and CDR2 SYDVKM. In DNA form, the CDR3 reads TGTGCCAGCAAGGACAGGGACTCTGAAGCTTTCTTT. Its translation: CASKDRDSEAFF.

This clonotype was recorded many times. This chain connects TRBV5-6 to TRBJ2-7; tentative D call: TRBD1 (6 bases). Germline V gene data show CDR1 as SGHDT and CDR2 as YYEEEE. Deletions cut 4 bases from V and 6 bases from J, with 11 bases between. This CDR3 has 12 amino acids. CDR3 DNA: TGTGCCAGCAGCATCGGACAGAGCGAGCAGTACTTC. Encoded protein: CASSIGQSEQYF. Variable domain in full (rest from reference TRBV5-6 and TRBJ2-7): DAGVTQSPTHLIKTRGQQVTLRCSPKSGHDTVSWYQQALGQGPQFIFQYYEEEERQRGNFPDRFSGHQFPNYSSELNVNALLLGDSALYLCASSIGQSEQYFGPGTRLTVT.

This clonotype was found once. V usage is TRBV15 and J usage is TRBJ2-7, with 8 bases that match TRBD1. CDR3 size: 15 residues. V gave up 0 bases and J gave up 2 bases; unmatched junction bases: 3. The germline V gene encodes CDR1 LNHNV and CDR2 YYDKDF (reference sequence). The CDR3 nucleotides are TGTGCCACCAGCAGAGAGGGGACAGGAGCCTACGAGCAGTACTTC. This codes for CATSREGTGAYEQYF.

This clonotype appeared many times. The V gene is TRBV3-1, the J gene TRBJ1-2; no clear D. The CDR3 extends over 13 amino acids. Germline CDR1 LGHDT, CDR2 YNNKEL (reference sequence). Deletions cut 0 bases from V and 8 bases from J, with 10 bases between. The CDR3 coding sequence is TGTGCCAGCAGCCAAGATTCCGGCGGCGGCTACACCTTC. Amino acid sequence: CASSQDSGGGYTF.

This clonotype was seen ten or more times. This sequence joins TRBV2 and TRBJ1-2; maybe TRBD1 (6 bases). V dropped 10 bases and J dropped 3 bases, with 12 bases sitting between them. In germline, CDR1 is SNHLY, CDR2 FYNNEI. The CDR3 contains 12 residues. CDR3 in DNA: TGTGCCATAACAGGGTTGGACTATGGCTACACCTTC. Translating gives CAITGLDYGYTF.

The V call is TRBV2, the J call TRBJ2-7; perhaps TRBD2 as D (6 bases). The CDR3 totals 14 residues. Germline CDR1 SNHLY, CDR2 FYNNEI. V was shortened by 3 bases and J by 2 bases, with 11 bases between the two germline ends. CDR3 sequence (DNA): TGTGCCAGCAGTGAGCGGGATGGAACCTACGAGCAGTACTTC. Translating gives CASSERDGTYEQYF.

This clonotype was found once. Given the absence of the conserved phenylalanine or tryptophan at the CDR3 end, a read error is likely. The CDR3 protein is CASSLFGQNQETQYI. CDR3 sequence (DNA): TGTGCCAGCAGCTTATTCGGACAGAACCAAGAGACCCAGTACATC. The chain links TRBV7-8 to TRBJ2-5; the D gene is possibly TRBD1 (6 bases). This CDR3 has 15 residues. CDR1 is SGHVS, CDR2 FQNEAQ, per germline. V lost 2 bases to trimming and J lost 0 bases, with 10 bases between them.

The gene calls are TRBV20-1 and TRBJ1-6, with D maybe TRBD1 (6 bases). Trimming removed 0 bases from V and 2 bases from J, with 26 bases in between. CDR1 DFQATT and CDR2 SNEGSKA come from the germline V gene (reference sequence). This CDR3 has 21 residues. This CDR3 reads CSARDQGGFVSLDPYNSPLHF. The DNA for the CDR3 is TGCAGTGCTAGAGATCAAGGGGGATTTGTAAGCCTCGACCCCTATAATTCACCCCTCCACTTT.